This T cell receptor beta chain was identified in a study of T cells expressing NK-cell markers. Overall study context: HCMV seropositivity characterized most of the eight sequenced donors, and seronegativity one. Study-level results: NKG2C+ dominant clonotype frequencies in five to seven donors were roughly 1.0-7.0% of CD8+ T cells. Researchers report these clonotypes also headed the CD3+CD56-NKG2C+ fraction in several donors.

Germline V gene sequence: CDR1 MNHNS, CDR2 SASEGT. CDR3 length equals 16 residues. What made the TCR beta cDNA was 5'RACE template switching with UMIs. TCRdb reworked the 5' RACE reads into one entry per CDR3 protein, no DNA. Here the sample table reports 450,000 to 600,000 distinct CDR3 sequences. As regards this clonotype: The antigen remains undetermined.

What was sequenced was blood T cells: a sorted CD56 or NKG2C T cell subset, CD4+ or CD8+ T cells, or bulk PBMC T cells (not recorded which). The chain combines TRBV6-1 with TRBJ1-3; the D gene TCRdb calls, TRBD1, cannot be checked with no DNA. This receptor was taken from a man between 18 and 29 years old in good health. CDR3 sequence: CASSLDRGRSGNTIYF.